Below, one T cell receptor (beta chain) is given with its context. The protocol was immunoSEQ multiplex PCR, while the TCRdb copy is restricted to in-frame clones and leaves out a portion. The sample includes under 60,000 clones, roughly nine tenths of them seen just once. The sample is drawn from a study of T cell changes during pregnancy in multiple sclerosis. Trimming shortened V by 4 bases and J by 0 bases, and 14 bases separated the two germline ends. CDR3 size: 16 residues. In germline, CDR1 is SGHRS, CDR2 YFSETQ. The source is a female donor in good health, enrolled as a control in a pregnancy study. The gene calls are TRBV5-1 and TRBJ1-3; the D is unclear. Here the sequenced sample was CD4+ T cells from peripheral blood mononuclear cells, taken in the second trimester of pregnancy. The CDR3 DNA reads TGCGCCAGCAGCCCTGATGTGGGAGGCTCTGGAAACACCATATATTTT. Amino acids: CASSPDVGGSGNTIYF.